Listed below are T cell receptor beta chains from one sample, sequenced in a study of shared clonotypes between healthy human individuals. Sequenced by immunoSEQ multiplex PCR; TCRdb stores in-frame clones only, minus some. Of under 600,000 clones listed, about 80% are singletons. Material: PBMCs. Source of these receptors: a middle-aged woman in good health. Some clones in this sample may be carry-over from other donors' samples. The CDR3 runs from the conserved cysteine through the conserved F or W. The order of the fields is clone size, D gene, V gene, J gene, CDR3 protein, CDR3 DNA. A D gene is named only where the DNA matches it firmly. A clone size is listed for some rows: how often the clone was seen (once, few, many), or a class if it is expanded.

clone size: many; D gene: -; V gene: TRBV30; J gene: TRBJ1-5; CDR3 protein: CAWSKGGGNQPQHF; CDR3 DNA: TGTGCCTGGAGTAAAGGCGGGGGCAACCAGCCCCAGCATTTT
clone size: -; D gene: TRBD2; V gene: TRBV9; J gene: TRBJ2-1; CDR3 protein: CASSAFGGRAFYNEQFF; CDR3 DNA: TGTGCCAGCAGCGCTTTTGGCGGGAGGGCCTTCTACAATGAGCAGTTCTTC
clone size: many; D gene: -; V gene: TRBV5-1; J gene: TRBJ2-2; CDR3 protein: CASSLGFAGGELFF; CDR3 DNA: TGCGCCAGCAGCTTGGGTTTCGCGGGCGGGGAGCTGTTTTTT
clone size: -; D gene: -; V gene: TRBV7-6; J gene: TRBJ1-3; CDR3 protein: CASSRTTGNSGNTIYF; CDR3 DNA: TGTGCCAGCAGCAGAACGACAGGCAACTCTGGAAACACCATATATTTT
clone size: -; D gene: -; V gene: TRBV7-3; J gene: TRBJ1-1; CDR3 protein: CASSTGWGAEAFF; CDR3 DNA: TGTGCCAGCAGTACCGGCTGGGGGGCTGAAGCTTTCTTT
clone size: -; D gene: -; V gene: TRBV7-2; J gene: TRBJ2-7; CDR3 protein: CASSPRVSAEQYF; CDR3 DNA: TGTGCCAGCAGCCCGAGGGTGAGCGCCGAGCAGTACTTC
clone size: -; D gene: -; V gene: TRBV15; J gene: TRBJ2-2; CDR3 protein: CATSRDQVAGELFF; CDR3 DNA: TGTGCCACCAGCAGAGATCAAGTGGCCGGGGAGCTGTTTTTT
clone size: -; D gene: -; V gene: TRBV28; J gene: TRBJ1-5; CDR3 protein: CASSLMAGRQPQHF; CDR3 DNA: TGTGCCAGCAGTTTAATGGCAGGGAGGCAGCCCCAGCATTTT
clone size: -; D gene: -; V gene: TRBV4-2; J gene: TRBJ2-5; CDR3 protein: CASSQAGKGGKKTQYF; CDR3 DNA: TGTGCCAGCAGCCAAGCCGGTAAAGGGGGGAAAAAGACCCAGTACTTC
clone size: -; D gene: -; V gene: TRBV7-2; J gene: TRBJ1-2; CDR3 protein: CASSLGGEVYGYTF; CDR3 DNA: TGTGCCAGCAGCTTAGGAGGCGAGGTATATGGCTACACCTTC
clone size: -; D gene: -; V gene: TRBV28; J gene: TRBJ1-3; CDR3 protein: CASSPGGEYSGNTIYF; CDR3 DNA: TGTGCCAGCAGCCCTGGGGGAGAGTACTCTGGAAACACCATATATTTT
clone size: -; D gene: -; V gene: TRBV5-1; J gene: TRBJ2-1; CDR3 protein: CASSLVRDFYNEQFF; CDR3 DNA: TGCGCCAGCAGCTTAGTACGGGACTTCTACAATGAGCAGTTCTTC
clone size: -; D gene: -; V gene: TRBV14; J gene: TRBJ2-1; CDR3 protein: CASSQGLYSVQFF; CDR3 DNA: TGTGCCAGCAGCCAAGGCCTCTATAGTGTGCAGTTCTTC
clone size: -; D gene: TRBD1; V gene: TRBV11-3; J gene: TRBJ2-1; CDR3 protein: CASSLGQGGIFGNEQFF; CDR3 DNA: TGTGCCAGCAGCTTGGGACAGGGAGGGATCTTCGGAAATGAGCAGTTCTTC
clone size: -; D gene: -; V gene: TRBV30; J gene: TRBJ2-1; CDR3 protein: CAWTRAPGYNEQFF; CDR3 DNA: TGTGCCTGGACGAGGGCCCCAGGGTACAATGAGCAGTTCTTC
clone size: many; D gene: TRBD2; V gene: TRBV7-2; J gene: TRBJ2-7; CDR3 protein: CASSSQWTSGRGQYF; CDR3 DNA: TGTGCCAGCAGCAGCCAGTGGACTAGCGGGAGAGGGCAGTACTTC
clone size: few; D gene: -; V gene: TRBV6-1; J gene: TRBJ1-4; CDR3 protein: CASSEGTGSFEKLFF; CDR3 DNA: TGTGCCAGCAGTGAAGGAACAGGGTCGTTTGAAAAACTGTTTTTT
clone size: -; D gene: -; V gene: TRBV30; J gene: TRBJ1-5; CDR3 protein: CAWSYGPVNQPQHF; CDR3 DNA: TGTGCCTGGAGTTACGGGCCAGTCAATCAGCCCCAGCATTTT
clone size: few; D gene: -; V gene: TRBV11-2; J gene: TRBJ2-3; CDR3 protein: CASSSERLYGTQYF; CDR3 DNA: TGTGCCAGCAGCTCAGAGCGGCTATATGGTACGCAGTATTTT
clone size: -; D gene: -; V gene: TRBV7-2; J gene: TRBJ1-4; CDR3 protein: CASSLYWATNEKLFF; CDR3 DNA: TGTGCCAGCAGCTTATACTGGGCGACTAATGAAAAACTGTTTTTT
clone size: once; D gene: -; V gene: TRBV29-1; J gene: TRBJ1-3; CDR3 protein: CSVNGVGNTIYF; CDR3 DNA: TGCAGCGTTAACGGGGTTGGAAACACCATATATTTT
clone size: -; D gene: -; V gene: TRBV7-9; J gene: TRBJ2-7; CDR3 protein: CASSRAGGPAYEQYF; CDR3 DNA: TGTGCCAGCAGCCGAGCCGGGGGCCCAGCCTACGAGCAGTACTTC
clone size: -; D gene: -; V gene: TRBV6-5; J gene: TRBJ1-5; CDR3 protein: CASSYSRGEQPQHF; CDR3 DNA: TGTGCCAGCAGTTACTCGAGGGGAGAGCAGCCCCAGCATTTT
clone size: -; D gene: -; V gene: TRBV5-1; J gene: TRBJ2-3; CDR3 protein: CASSFDGTDTQYF; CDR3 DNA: TGCGCCAGCAGCTTCGACGGTACAGATACGCAGTATTTT
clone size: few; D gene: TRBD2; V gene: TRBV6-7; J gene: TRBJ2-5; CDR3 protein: CASWGASGSRKTQYF; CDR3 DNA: TGTGCCAGCTGGGGGGCGAGCGGGAGTCGGAAGACCCAGTACTTC
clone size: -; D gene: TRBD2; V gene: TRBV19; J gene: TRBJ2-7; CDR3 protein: CASSIETGGFYEQYF; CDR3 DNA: TGTGCCAGTAGTATAGAGACCGGGGGGTTCTACGAGCAGTACTTC
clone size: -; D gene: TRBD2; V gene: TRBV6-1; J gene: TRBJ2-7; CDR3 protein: CASSEELAGSYEQYF; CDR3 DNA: TGTGCCAGCAGTGAAGAATTAGCGGGATCGTACGAGCAGTACTTC
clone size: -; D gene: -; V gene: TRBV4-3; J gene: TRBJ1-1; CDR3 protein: CASSQVGGAAEAFF; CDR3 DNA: TGCGCCAGCAGCCAAGTGGGGGGTGCGGCTGAAGCTTTCTTT
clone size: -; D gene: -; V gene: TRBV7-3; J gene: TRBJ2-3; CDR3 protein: CASSSQISGPDTQYF; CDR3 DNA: TGTGCCAGCAGCTCACAAATTAGCGGCCCAGATACGCAGTATTTT
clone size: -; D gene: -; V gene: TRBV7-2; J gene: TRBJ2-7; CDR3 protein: CASSFGGLPYEQYF; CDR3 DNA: TGTGCCAGCAGCTTCGGGGGGCTCCCCTACGAGCAGTACTTC
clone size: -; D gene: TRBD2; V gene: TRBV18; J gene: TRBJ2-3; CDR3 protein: CASSDLAGDTQYF; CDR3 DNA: TGTGCCAGCTCAGACCTAGCGGGGGATACGCAGTATTTT
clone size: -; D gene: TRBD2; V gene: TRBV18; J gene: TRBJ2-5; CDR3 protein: CASSLQRLANQETQYF; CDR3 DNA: TGTGCCAGCTCACTGCAAAGACTAGCAAATCAAGAGACCCAGTACTTC
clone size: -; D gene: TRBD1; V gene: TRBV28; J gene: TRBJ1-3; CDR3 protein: CASSLSSVGTGGPGNTIYF; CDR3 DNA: TGTGCCAGCAGTTTATCCTCCGTGGGGACAGGGGGTCCTGGAAACACCATATATTTT
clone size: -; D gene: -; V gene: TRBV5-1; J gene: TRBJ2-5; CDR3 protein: CASSLGGGRGQETQYF; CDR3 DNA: TGCGCCAGCAGCTTGGGCGGCGGCAGGGGACAAGAGACCCAGTACTTC
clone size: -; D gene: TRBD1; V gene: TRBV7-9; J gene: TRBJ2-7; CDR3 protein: CASSLFGTGAYEQYF; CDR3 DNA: TGTGCCAGCAGCTTATTTGGGACAGGGGCTTACGAGCAGTACTTC
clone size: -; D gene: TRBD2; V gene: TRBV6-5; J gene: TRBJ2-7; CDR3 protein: CASSYSPGLPYEQYF; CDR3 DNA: TGTGCCAGCAGTTACTCCCCGGGACTACCTTACGAGCAGTACTTC
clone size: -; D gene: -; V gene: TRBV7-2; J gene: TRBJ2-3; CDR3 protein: CASSLAGYTDTQYF; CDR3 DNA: TGTGCCAGCAGCTTAGCGGGTTACACAGATACGCAGTATTTT
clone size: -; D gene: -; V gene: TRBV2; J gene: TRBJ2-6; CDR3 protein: CASRVQGSGANVLTF; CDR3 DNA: TGTGCCAGCAGGGTACAGGGCTCTGGGGCCAACGTCCTGACTTTC
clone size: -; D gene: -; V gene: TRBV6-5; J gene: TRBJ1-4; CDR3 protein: CASTDPGDEKLFF; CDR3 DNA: TGTGCCAGCACCGACCCCGGGGACGAAAAACTGTTTTTT
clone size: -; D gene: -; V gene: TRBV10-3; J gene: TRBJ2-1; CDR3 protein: CAISEPSSSDEQFF; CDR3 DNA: TGTGCCATCAGTGAGCCTAGCTCGAGCGATGAGCAGTTCTTC
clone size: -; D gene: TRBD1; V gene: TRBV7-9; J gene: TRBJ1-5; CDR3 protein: CASSFIGSRQGATQPQHF; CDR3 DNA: TGTGCCAGCAGCTTTATAGGGTCCAGACAGGGGGCGACTCAGCCCCAGCATTTT
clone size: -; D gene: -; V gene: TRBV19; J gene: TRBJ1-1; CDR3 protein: CASSPAMTRVGAEAFF; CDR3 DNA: TGTGCCAGTAGTCCTGCGATGACCAGGGTAGGCGCTGAAGCTTTCTTT
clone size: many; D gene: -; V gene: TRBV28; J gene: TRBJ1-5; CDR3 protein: CASSLYGISNQPQHF; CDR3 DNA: TGTGCCAGCAGTTTGTATGGGATTAGCAATCAGCCCCAGCATTTT
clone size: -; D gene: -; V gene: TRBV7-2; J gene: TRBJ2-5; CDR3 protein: CASSMYQETQYF; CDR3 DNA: TGTGCCAGCAGCATGTACCAAGAGACCCAGTACTTC
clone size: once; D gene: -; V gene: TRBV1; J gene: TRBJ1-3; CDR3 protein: CTSSQDSKSNTIYF; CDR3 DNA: TGCACCAGCAGCCAAGATAGCAAAAGTAACACCATATATTTT
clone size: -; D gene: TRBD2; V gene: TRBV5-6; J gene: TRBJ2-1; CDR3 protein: CASSLWRTSGQSYNEQFF; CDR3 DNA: TGTGCCAGCAGCTTATGGCGGACTAGCGGACAAAGCTACAATGAGCAGTTCTTC
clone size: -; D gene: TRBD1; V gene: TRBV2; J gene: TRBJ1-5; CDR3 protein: CASSEQGGGNQPQHF; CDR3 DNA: TGTGCCAGCAGTGAACAGGGGGGGGGCAATCAGCCCCAGCATTTT
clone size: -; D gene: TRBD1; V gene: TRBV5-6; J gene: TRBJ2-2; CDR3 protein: CASSITGVGGELFF; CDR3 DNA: TGTGCCAGCAGCATAACAGGGGTGGGCGGGGAGCTGTTTTTT
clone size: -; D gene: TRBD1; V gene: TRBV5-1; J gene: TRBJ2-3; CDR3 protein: CASSQQGEDTQYF; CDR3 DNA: TGCGCCAGCAGCCAACAGGGGGAAGATACGCAGTATTTT
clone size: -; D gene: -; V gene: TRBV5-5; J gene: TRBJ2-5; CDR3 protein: CASSVKGGEQETQYF; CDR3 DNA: TGTGCCAGCAGCGTGAAGGGAGGAGAGCAAGAGACCCAGTACTTC
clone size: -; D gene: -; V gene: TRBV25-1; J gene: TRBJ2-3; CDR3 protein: CASSDLQGTDTQYF; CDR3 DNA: TGTGCCAGCAGTGATTTGCAGGGCACAGATACGCAGTATTTT
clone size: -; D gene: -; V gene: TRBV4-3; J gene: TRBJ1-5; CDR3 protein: CASSPQLGNQPQHF; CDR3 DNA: TGCGCCAGCAGCCCCCAGTTGGGCAATCAGCCCCAGCATTTT
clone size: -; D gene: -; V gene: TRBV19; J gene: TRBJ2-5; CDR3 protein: CASSRTGDQETQYF; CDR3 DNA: TGTGCCAGCAGCAGGACGGGGGACCAAGAGACCCAGTACTTC
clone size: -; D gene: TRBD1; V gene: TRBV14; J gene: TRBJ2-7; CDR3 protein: CASSQVDREAYEQYF; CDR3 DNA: TGTGCCAGCAGCCAAGTGGACAGGGAGGCCTACGAGCAGTACTTC
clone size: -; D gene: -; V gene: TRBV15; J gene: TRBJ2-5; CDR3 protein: CATSREARAGRETQYF; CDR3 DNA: TGTGCCACCAGCAGAGAGGCGAGGGCCGGGAGAGAGACCCAGTACTTC
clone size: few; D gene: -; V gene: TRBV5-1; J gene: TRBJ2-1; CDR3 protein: CASSLDRSLDEQFF; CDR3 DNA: TGCGCCAGCAGCTTGGATCGGAGCTTGGATGAGCAGTTCTTC